The rows below give T cell receptor beta chains drawn from one sample of a study of control samples from healthy donors and cancer patients. Libraries were prepared by immunoSEQ multiplex PCR; TCRdb keeps only in-frame clonotypes and omits some of them. The data show 70,000 to 85,000 clones, approximately 82% seen once. The specimen sequenced was PBMCs. Receptors were obtained from a man between 60 and 70 years old with head and neck cancer. The CDR3 runs from the conserved cysteine through the conserved F or W. Fields, in order: clone size, D gene, V gene, J gene, CDR3 protein, CDR3 DNA. A D gene is named only where the DNA matches it firmly. Some rows have no size entry. The others give once, few or many, or a class for an expanded clone.

abundance: .
d_gene: TRBD1
v_gene: TRBV2
j_gene: TRBJ1-6
CDR3aa: CASSDAGGVFGSPLHF
CDR3nt: TGTGCCAGCAGTGACGCAGGGGGGGTTTTCGGTTCACCCCTCCACTTT

abundance: .
d_gene: TRBD2
v_gene: TRBV18
j_gene: TRBJ2-1
CDR3aa: CASSPNEASGRSVNEQFF
CDR3nt: TGTGCCAGCTCACCAAATGAGGCTAGCGGGAGGTCAGTAAATGAGCAGTTCTTC

abundance: .
d_gene: .
v_gene: TRBV4-1
j_gene: TRBJ1-5
CDR3aa: CASSQGSLPNQPQHF
CDR3nt: TGCGCCAGCAGCCAAGGAAGCCTGCCAAATCAGCCCCAGCATTTT

abundance: .
d_gene: TRBD2
v_gene: TRBV2
j_gene: TRBJ2-7
CDR3aa: CASRLADYEQYF
CDR3nt: TGTGCCAGCCGGCTAGCGGACTACGAGCAGTACTTC

abundance: .
d_gene: .
v_gene: TRBV11-2
j_gene: TRBJ2-4
CDR3aa: CASTRAGREAYF
CDR3nt: TGTGCCAGCACCCGTGCCGGCAGGGAGGCCTACTTC

abundance: .
d_gene: .
v_gene: TRBV20-1
j_gene: TRBJ2-4
CDR3aa: CSAERRGQYF
CDR3nt: TGCAGTGCTGAGAGACGCGGTCAGTACTTC

abundance: .
d_gene: .
v_gene: TRBV7-8
j_gene: TRBJ1-4
CDR3aa: CASSFIPQVANEKLFF
CDR3nt: TGTGCCAGCAGCTTCATTCCCCAGGTGGCTAATGAAAAACTGTTTTTT

abundance: .
d_gene: TRBD1
v_gene: TRBV27
j_gene: TRBJ2-7
CDR3aa: CASSSPGQGVYEQYF
CDR3nt: TGTGCCAGCAGTTCCCCGGGACAGGGGGTGTACGAGCAGTACTTC

abundance: .
d_gene: .
v_gene: TRBV28
j_gene: TRBJ1-2
CDR3aa: CASSSYGVGHYGYTF
CDR3nt: TGTGCCAGCAGTTCCTATGGTGTAGGGCACTATGGCTACACCTTC

abundance: .
d_gene: .
v_gene: TRBV4-2
j_gene: TRBJ2-5
CDR3aa: CASSQEDWGETQYF
CDR3nt: TGTGCCAGCAGCCAAGAAGATTGGGGAGAGACCCAGTACTTC

abundance: .
d_gene: .
v_gene: TRBV9
j_gene: TRBJ2-1
CDR3aa: CASSVRDEQFF
CDR3nt: TGTGCCAGCAGCGTGAGGGATGAGCAGTTCTTC

abundance: .
d_gene: TRBD1
v_gene: TRBV2
j_gene: TRBJ2-1
CDR3aa: CASRGTGGDEQFF
CDR3nt: TGTGCCAGCAGGGGGACAGGGGGCGATGAGCAGTTCTTC

abundance: .
d_gene: TRBD1
v_gene: TRBV7-9
j_gene: TRBJ1-3
CDR3aa: CASSSGQPSGNTIYF
CDR3nt: TGTGCCAGCAGCTCGGGACAGCCCTCTGGAAACACCATATATTTT

abundance: few
d_gene: TRBD1
v_gene: TRBV5-1
j_gene: TRBJ2-3
CDR3aa: CASSPGTGADTQYF
CDR3nt: TGCGCCAGCAGCCCCGGGACAGGGGCAGATACGCAGTATTTT

abundance: .
d_gene: .
v_gene: TRBV5-1
j_gene: TRBJ1-4
CDR3aa: CASSLSTGPATNEKLFF
CDR3nt: TGCGCCAGCAGCTTGTCCACAGGACCTGCAACTAATGAAAAACTGTTTTTT

abundance: .
d_gene: .
v_gene: TRBV18
j_gene: TRBJ2-7
CDR3aa: CASSPPSRPTGRYEQYF
CDR3nt: TGTGCCAGCTCCCCACCCTCTCGGCCCACAGGACGCTACGAGCAGTACTTC

abundance: .
d_gene: TRBD2
v_gene: TRBV18
j_gene: TRBJ2-1
CDR3aa: CASSPPAGDEQFF
CDR3nt: TGTGCCAGCTCACCACCGGCGGGGGATGAGCAGTTCTTC

abundance: .
d_gene: .
v_gene: TRBV20-1
j_gene: TRBJ2-5
CDR3aa: CSASGQRRTETQYF
CDR3nt: TGCAGTGCGAGTGGTCAGCGGAGGACGGAGACCCAGTACTTC

abundance: once
d_gene: .
v_gene: TRBV6-5
j_gene: TRBJ1-6
CDR3aa: CASSYSSGHSNSPLHF
CDR3nt: TGTGCCAGCAGTTACTCGTCAGGACACAGTAATTCACCCCTCCACTTT

abundance: .
d_gene: .
v_gene: TRBV2
j_gene: TRBJ2-3
CDR3aa: CASSDISPDTQYF
CDR3nt: TGTGCCAGCAGTGACATTAGTCCAGATACGCAGTATTTT

abundance: .
d_gene: TRBD2
v_gene: TRBV5-1
j_gene: TRBJ2-1
CDR3aa: CASSLDGTSGRGRFF
CDR3nt: TGCGCCAGCAGCTTGGATGGGACTAGCGGGAGAGGTCGGTTCTTC

abundance: .
d_gene: .
v_gene: TRBV27
j_gene: TRBJ2-7
CDR3aa: CASSLSQHYEQYF
CDR3nt: TGTGCCAGCAGTTTATCCCAACACTACGAGCAGTACTTC

abundance: .
d_gene: .
v_gene: TRBV28
j_gene: TRBJ2-7
CDR3aa: CASSLAYEISYEQYF
CDR3nt: TGTGCCAGCAGTTTGGCCTATGAAATCTCCTACGAGCAGTACTTC

abundance: .
d_gene: TRBD1
v_gene: TRBV5-5
j_gene: TRBJ2-3
CDR3aa: CASTPTGGTDTQYF
CDR3nt: TGTGCCAGCACCCCTACAGGGGGCACAGATACGCAGTATTTT

abundance: .
d_gene: .
v_gene: TRBV6-5
j_gene: TRBJ1-5
CDR3aa: CASGGQNNQPQHF
CDR3nt: TGTGCCAGCGGAGGGCAGAACAATCAGCCCCAGCATTTT

abundance: .
d_gene: .
v_gene: TRBV11-2
j_gene: TRBJ2-2
CDR3aa: CASSLNPTATGELFF
CDR3nt: TGTGCCAGCAGCTTAAACCCCACGGCCACCGGGGAGCTGTTTTTT

abundance: .
d_gene: TRBD1
v_gene: TRBV5-6
j_gene: TRBJ1-1
CDR3aa: CASSRQGATEAFF
CDR3nt: TGTGCCAGCAGCCGTCAGGGGGCCACTGAAGCTTTCTTT

abundance: .
d_gene: .
v_gene: TRBV6-5
j_gene: TRBJ2-7
CDR3aa: CASGAGIYEQYF
CDR3nt: TGTGCCAGCGGCGCTGGAATCTACGAGCAGTACTTC

abundance: .
d_gene: .
v_gene: TRBV9
j_gene: TRBJ1-4
CDR3aa: CASSAVADEKLFF
CDR3nt: TGTGCCAGCAGCGCCGTGGCGGATGAAAAACTGTTTTTT

abundance: .
d_gene: .
v_gene: TRBV7-8
j_gene: TRBJ1-4
CDR3aa: CASSGERLGLVKLEKLFF
CDR3nt: TGTGCCAGCAGCGGTGAAAGGCTGGGTTTGGTCAAACTTGAAAAACTGTTTTTT

abundance: .
d_gene: .
v_gene: TRBV19
j_gene: TRBJ2-2
CDR3aa: CASTAINTGELFF
CDR3nt: TGTGCCAGTACGGCTATAAACACCGGGGAGCTGTTTTTT

abundance: .
d_gene: .
v_gene: TRBV13
j_gene: TRBJ2-7
CDR3aa: CASSLGRTSYEQYF
CDR3nt: TGTGCCAGCAGCTTAGGAAGGACCTCCTACGAGCAGTACTTC

abundance: .
d_gene: .
v_gene: TRBV7-9
j_gene: TRBJ2-1
CDR3aa: CASSLLVSLYNEQFF
CDR3nt: TGTGCCAGCAGCTTACTGGTCAGCCTTTACAATGAGCAGTTCTTC

abundance: .
d_gene: TRBD1
v_gene: TRBV5-5
j_gene: TRBJ2-3
CDR3aa: CASSLGDRGDTQYF
CDR3nt: TGTGCCAGCAGCCTGGGCGACAGGGGAGATACGCAGTATTTT

abundance: few
d_gene: .
v_gene: TRBV27
j_gene: TRBJ2-3
CDR3aa: CASKTGRADTQYF
CDR3nt: TGTGCCAGCAAAACCGGTAGGGCAGATACGCAGTATTTT

abundance: .
d_gene: TRBD1
v_gene: TRBV7-9
j_gene: TRBJ1-1
CDR3aa: CASRPSGGVTEAFF
CDR3nt: TGTGCCAGCAGGCCATCAGGGGGTGTCACTGAAGCTTTCTTT

abundance: .
d_gene: TRBD2
v_gene: TRBV4-2
j_gene: TRBJ2-1
CDR3aa: CASSQGEFFSGGVNEQFF
CDR3nt: TGTGCCAGCAGCCAAGGAGAATTCTTCTCGGGGGGGGTTAATGAGCAGTTCTTC

abundance: .
d_gene: .
v_gene: TRBV4-2
j_gene: TRBJ2-2
CDR3aa: CASSPIGELDGELFF
CDR3nt: TGTGCCAGCAGCCCCATTGGAGAGTTGGACGGGGAGCTGTTTTTT

abundance: .
d_gene: .
v_gene: TRBV15
j_gene: TRBJ2-5
CDR3aa: CATSRDEASTETQYF
CDR3nt: TGTGCCACCAGCAGAGATGAGGCTAGTACGGAGACCCAGTACTTC

abundance: .
d_gene: TRBD1
v_gene: TRBV27
j_gene: TRBJ2-7
CDR3aa: CASSRDRERQYF
CDR3nt: TGTGCCAGCAGTAGAGACAGGGAGAGGCAGTACTTC

abundance: once
d_gene: .
v_gene: TRBV27
j_gene: TRBJ2-7
CDR3aa: CASSIGWYYEQYF
CDR3nt: TGTGCCAGCAGTATCGGGTGGTACTACGAGCAGTACTTC

abundance: .
d_gene: .
v_gene: TRBV2
j_gene: TRBJ1-4
CDR3aa: CASLIGMGGEKLFF
CDR3nt: TGTGCCAGCCTCATAGGGATGGGGGGTGAAAAACTGTTTTTT

abundance: few
d_gene: .
v_gene: TRBV29-1
j_gene: TRBJ1-1
CDR3aa: CSVKQYTNTEAFF
CDR3nt: TGCAGCGTGAAACAGTATACCAACACTGAAGCTTTCTTT